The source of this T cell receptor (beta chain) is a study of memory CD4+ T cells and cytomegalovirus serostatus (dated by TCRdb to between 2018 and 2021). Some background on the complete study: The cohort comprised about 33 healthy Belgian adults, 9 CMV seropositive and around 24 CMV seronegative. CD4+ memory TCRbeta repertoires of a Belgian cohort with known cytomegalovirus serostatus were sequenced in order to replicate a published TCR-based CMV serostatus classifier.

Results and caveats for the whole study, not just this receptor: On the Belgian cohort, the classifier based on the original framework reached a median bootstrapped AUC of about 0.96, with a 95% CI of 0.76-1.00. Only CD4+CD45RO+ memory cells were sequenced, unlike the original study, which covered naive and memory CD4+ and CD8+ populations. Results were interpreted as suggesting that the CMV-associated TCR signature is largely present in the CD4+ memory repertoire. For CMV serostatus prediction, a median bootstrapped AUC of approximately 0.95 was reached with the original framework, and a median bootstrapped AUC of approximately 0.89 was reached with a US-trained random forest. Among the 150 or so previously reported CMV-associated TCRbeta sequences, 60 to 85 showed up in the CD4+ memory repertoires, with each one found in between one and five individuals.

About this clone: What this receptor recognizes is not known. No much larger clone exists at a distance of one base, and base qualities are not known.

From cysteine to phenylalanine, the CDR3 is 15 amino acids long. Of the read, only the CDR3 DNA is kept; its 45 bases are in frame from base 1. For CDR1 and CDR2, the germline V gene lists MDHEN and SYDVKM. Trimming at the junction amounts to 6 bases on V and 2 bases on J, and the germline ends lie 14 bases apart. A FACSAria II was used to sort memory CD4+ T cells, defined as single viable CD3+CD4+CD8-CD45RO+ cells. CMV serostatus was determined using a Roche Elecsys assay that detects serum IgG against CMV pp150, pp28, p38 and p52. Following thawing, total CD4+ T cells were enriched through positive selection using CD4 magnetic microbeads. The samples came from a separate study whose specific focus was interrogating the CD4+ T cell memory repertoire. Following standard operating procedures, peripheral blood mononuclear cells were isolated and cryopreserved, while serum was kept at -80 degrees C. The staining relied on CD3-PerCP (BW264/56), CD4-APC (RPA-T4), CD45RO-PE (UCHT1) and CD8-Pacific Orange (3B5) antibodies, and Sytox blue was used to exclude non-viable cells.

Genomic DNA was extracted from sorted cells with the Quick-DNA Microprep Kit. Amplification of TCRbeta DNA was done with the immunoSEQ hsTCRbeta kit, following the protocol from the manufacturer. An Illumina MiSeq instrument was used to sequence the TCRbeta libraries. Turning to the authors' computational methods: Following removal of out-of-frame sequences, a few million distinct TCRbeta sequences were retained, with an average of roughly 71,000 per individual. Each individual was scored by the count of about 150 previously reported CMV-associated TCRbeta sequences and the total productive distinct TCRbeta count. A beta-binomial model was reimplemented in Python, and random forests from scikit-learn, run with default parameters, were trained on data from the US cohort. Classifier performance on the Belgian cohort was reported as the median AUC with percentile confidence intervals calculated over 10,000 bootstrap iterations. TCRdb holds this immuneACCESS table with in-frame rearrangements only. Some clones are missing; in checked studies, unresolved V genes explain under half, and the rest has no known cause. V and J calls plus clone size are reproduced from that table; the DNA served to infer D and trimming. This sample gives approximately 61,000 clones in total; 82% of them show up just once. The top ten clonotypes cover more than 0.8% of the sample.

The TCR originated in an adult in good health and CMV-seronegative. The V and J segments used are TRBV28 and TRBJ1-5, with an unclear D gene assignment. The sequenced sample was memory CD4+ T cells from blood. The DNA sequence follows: TGTGCCAGCAGGGAACAGCCTTCGGGCAATCAGCCCCAGCATTTT. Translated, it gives CASREQPSGNQPQHF.